This is a list of T cell receptor beta chains from one sample in a study of T cell responses to AZD1222 COVID-19 vaccine. Sequenced by immunoSEQ multiplex PCR; TCRdb stores in-frame clones only, minus some. The table has about 110,000 clones, 87% seen once; the top ten hold around 1.2%. Source: peripheral blood, taken on day 0 of AZD1222 vaccination. These receptors all stem from an adult in good health. Both conserved end residues are part of each CDR3.

TRBJ2-2 TRBV4-3 CASSPERGGHNTGELFF
TRBJ1-5 TRBV3-1/TRBV3-2 CASSQGGFGNQPQHF
TRBJ2-7 TRBV2 CASSVGAASYEQYF
TRBJ1-5 TRBV4-1 CASSQALVGQPQHF
TRBJ1-4 TRBV7-8 CASSSGDTLELTNEKLFF
TRBJ1-5 TRBV2 CASGLTGFFQPQHF
TRBJ1-6 TRBV3-1/TRBV3-2 CASSASGSYNSPLHF
TRBJ1-3 TRBV18 CASSSQGSGNTIYF
TRBJ2-3 TRBV4-3 CASSQDFNTDTQYF
TRBJ2-1 TRBV10-2 CASSEGNEQFF
TRBJ2-5 TRBV10-3 CAISEPGLAGAQETQYF
TRBJ2-7 TRBV6-1 CASSERPGLYEQYF
TRBJ1-2 TRBV6-5 CAASLGEPELYGYTF
TRBJ2-5 TRBV6-2/TRBV6-3 CASSLEGLRGKETQYF
TRBJ2-1 TRBV19 CASSIWSASNEQFF
TRBJ2-7 TRBV30 CAWMGLADSYEQYF
TRBJ1-1 TRBV6-5 CASRLTANTEAFF
TRBJ2-7 TRBV21-1 CASSKETPISYEQYF
TRBJ2-7 TRBV5-6 CASSPPGGDYEQYF
TRBJ1-1 TRBV5-6 CASSLYRRTEAFF
TRBJ1-5 TRBV7-2 CASSLRQDLRNQPQHF
TRBJ1-3 TRBV5-6 CASSGRDAFNGNTIYF
TRBJ2-7 TRBV18 CASSPPTSAYEQYF
TRBJ2-7 TRBV18 CASSTGTSGSLGEQYF
TRBJ2-2 TRBV5-5 CASSLSVVTGELFF
TRBJ2-3 TRBV10-1 CASSKGSAGSDTQYF
TRBJ2-7 TRBV28 CASSLTVREQYF
TRBJ1-3 TRBV3-1/TRBV3-2 CASSQLRVGNTIYF
TRBJ2-7 TRBV9 CASSAAGTSSYEQYF
TRBJ1-2 TRBV19 CASSSGYGYTF
TRBJ1-4 TRBV6-5 CASSWDRLNEKLFF
TRBJ2-1 TRBV25-1 CASSESGLAGGFYNEQFF
TRBJ2-7 TRBV5-1 CASSSGLEPYEQYF
TRBJ1-3 TRBV12-3/TRBV12-4 CASSHRGGNTIYF
TRBJ1-2 TRBV28 CASSFRGARPAGGGYTF
TRBJ2-7 TRBV6-2/TRBV6-3 CASSQLQINEQYF
TRBJ1-6 TRBV27 CASSSGNGNSPLHF
TRBJ1-3 TRBV11-3 CASSLNEGDTIYF
TRBJ2-3 TRBV6-1 CASSESAGSTDTQYF
TRBJ2-3 TRBV5-1 CASSLGGATDTQYF
TRBJ1-1 TRBV19 CASSIKGTDTEAFF